This TCR beta chain was identified during a study of blood T cell repertoires in COVID-19. Study-level background: Material from acute and convalescent COVID-19 was sourced from the United States, Italy and Spain. PBMCs, B-cell-depleted T cells, or T cells were the source of the cDNA or gDNA that made up the material.

Worth noting for this clone: Mismatch with germline at one junction end may stem from a read error. The sample holds other DNA sequences that translate to the same CDR3.

The authors' processing: The assay estimated nucleated cells by amplifying reference gene primers. Using immunoSEQ multiplex PCR, the repertoire was profiled, and TCRdb retains in-frame clones only, with some absent. V, J and clone size were drawn from that table, and D and trimming were deduced from the DNA. The table shows tens of thousands of clones, with about 88% occurring only once. The TCR sequence derives from a woman in her sixties with active COVID-19. Sequenced sample: peripheral blood.

CDR3 sequence: CASSLQIQKYSPLHF. Written as DNA, the CDR3 is TGCGCCAGCAGCTTGCAGATTCAGAAGTATTCACCCCTCCACTTT. J is TRBJ1-6 and V is TRBV5-8; no reliable D call. The CDR3 sequence is 15 residues long. Germline V lookup: CDR1 SGHTS, CDR2 YDEGEE. Drawing the rest from reference TRBV5-8 and TRBJ1-6, the complete variable domain is EAGVTQSPTHLIKTRGQQATLRCSPISGHTSVYWYQQALGLGLQFLLWYDEGEERNRGNFPPRFSGRQFPNYSSELNVNALELEDSALYLCASSLQIQKYSPLHFGNGTRLTVT.